The sequence of this T cell receptor beta chain was determined in a study of blood T cell repertoires in COVID-19. Trimming took 4 bases from V and 4 from J; bases not matched to a gene: 4. Germline V gene data show CDR1 as SGHTS and CDR2 as YDEGEE. This CDR3 region has 14 residues. Repertoires were generated with immunoSEQ multiplex PCR, while TCRdb's copy carries only in-frame clones and drops some. The sample lists nearly 40,000 clones; about 86% were seen once. The sequence derives from a middle-aged man in a cohort sampled during active COVID-19. The chain carries TRBV5-8 and TRBJ1-4; the match to TRBD1 covers 7 bases. The sample taken for sequencing was peripheral blood. The CDR3 spells CASSPGQFNEKLFF. CDR3 DNA sequence: TGTGCCAGCAGCCCGGGACAGTTTAATGAAAAACTGTTTTTT.